This T cell receptor beta chain was sequenced during a study of blood T cell repertoires in COVID-19. Clones were sequenced by immunoSEQ multiplex PCR, and TCRdb holds only the in-frame ones, with some missing. The data contain around 250,000 clones, approximately 85% of them singletons. This CDR3 contains 15 residues. The genes are TRBV21-1 and TRBJ2-7; the table calls TRBD2, which could not be checked here. TRBV21-1 has pseudogene status. The sequence derives from a woman aged 45-59 years with acute COVID-19. Input material: PBMCs or T cells enriched from blood (not recorded which). DNA for the CDR3: TGTGCCAGCAGCTTAGGTAAGCGGGGGGCCTACGAGCAGTACTTC. Protein sequence: CASSLGKRGAYEQYF.